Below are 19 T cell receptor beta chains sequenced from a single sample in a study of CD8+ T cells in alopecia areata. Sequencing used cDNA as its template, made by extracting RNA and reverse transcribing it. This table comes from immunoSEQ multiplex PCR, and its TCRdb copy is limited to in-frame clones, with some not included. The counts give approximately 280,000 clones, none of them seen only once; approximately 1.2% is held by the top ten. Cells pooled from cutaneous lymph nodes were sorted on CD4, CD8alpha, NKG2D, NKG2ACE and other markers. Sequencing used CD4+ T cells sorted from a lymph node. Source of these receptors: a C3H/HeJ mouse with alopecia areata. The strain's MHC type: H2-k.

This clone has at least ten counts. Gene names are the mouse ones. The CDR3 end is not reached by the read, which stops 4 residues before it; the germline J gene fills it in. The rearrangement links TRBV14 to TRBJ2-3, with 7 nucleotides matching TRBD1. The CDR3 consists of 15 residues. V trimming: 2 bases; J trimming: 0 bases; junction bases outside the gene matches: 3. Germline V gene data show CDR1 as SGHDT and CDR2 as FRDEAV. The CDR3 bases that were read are TGTGCCAGCAGTTTGGGGGACAGTAGTGCAGAA. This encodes CASSLGDSSAE. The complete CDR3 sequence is CASSLGDSSAETLYF.

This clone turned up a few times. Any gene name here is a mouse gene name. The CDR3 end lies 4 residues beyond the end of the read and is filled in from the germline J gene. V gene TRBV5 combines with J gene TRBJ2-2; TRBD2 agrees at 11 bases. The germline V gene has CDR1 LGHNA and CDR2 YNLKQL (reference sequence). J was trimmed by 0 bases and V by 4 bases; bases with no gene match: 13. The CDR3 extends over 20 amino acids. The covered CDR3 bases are TGTGCCAGCAGCCCCTCAAAACCCCGGGACTGGGGGACAAACACCGGG. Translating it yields CASSPSKPRDWGTNTG. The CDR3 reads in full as CASSPSKPRDWGTNTGQLYF.

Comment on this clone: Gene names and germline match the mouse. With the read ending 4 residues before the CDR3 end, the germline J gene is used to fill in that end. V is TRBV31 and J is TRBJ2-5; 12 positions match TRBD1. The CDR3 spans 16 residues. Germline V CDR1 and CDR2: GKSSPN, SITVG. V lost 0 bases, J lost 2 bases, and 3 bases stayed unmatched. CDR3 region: CAWSLGTGGGQDTQYF. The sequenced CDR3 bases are TGTGCCTGGAGTCTGGGGACAGGGGGCGGCCAAGAC.

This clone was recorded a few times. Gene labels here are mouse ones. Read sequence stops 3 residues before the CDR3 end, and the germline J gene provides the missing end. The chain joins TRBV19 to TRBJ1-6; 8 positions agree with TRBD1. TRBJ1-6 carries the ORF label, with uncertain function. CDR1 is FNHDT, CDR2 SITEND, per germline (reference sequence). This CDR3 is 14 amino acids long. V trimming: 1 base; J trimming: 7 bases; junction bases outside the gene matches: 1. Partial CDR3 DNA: TGTGCCAGCAGTATAAGGGACAGGAATTCGCCC. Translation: CASSIRDRNSP. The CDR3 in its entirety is CASSIRDRNSPLYF.

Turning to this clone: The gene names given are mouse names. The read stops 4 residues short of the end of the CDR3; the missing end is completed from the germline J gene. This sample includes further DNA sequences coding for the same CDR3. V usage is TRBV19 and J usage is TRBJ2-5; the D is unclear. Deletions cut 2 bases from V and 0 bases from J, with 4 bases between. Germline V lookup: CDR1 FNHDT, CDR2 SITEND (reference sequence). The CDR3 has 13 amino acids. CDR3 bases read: TGTGCCAGCAGTATTGGTAACCAAGAC. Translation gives CASSIGNQD. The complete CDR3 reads CASSIGNQDTQYF.

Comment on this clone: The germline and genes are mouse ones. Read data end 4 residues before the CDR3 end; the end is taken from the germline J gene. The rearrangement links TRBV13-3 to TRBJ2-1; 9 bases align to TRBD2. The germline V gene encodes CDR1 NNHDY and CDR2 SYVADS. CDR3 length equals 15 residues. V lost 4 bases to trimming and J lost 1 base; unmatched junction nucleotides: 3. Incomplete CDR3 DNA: TGTGCCAGCAGTCTGGGGGGGGTAAACTATGCT. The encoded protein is CASSLGGVNYA. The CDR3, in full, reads CASSLGGVNYAEQFF.

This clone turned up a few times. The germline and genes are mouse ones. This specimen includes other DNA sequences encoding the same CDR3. The CDR3 bases that were read are TGCACCTGCAGTGCAGGACAATATAACTATGCT. Encoded protein: CTCSAGQYNYA. The CDR3 as a whole reads CTCSAGQYNYAEQFF. This chain links TRBV1 with TRBJ2-1; D is undetermined. The read falls 4 residues short of the CDR3 end, and the missing part is taken from the germline J gene. Germline V gene data show CDR1 as NSQYPW and CDR2 as LRSPGD (reference sequence). This CDR3 is 15 amino acids long. Between the trimmed V and J ends, which lost 1 base and 0 bases, there was a span of 7 bases.

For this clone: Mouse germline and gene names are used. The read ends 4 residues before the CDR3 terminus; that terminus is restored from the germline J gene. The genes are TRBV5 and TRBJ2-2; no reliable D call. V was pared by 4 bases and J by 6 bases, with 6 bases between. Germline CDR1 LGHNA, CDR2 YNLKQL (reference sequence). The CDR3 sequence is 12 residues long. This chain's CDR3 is CASSPLPGQLYF. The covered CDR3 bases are TGTGCCAGCAGCCCCCTCCCCGGG.

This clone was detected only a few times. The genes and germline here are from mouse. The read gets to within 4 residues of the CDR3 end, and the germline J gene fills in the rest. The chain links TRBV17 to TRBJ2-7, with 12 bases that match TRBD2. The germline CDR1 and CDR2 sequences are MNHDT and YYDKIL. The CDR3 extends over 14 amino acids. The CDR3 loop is CASSRGDWGDEQYF. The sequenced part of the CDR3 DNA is TGTGCTAGCAGTAGGGGGGACTGGGGGGAT. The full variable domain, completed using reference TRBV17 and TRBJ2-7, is DTTVKQNPRYKLARVGKPVNLICSQTMNHDTMYWYQKKPNQAPKLLLFYYDKILNREADTFEKFQSSRPNNSFCSLYIGSAGLEYSAMYLCASSRGDWGDEQYFGPGTRLTVL.

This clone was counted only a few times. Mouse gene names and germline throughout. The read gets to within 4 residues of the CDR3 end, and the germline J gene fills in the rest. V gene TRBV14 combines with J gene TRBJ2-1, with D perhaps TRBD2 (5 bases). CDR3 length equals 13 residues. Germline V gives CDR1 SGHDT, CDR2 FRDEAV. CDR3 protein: CASSLWGGAEQFF. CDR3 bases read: TGTGCCAGCAGTTTGTGGGGTGGAGCT. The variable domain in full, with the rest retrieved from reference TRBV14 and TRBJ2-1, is EAGVTQSPRYAVLQEGQAVSFWCDPISGHDTLYWYQQPRDQGPQLLVYFRDEAVIDNSQLPSDRFSAVRPKGTNSTLKIQSAKQGDTATYLCASSLWGGAEQFFGPGTRLTVL.

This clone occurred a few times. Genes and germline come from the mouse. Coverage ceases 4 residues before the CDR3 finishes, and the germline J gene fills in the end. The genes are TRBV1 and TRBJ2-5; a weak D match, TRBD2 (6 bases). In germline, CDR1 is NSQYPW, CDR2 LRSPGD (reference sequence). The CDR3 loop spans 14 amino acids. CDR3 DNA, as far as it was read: TGCACCTGCAGTGCAGAGTGGGGGAGGGAC. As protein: CTCSAEWGRD. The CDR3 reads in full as CTCSAEWGRDTQYF. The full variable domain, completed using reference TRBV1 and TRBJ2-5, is VTLLEQNPRWRLVPRGQAVNLRCILKNSQYPWMSWYQQDLQKQLQWLFTLRSPGDKEVKSLPGADYLATRVTDTELRLQVANMSQGRTLYCTCSAEWGRDTQYFGPGTRLLVL.

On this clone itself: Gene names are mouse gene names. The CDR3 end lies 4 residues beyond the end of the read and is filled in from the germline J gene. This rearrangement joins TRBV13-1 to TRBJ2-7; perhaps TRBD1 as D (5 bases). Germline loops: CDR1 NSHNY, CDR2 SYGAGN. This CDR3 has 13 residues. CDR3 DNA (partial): TGTGCCAGCAGATTCCCCACAGGATAT. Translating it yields CASRFPTGY. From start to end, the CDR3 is CASRFPTGYEQYF.

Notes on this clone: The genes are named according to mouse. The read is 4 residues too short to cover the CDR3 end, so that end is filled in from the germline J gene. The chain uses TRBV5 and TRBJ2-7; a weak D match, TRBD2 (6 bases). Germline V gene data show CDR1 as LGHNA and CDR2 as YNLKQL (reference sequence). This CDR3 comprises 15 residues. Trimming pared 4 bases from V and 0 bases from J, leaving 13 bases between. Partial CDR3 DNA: TGTGCCAGCAGCCCCGGCGGGGGGAGCTCCTAT. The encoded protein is CASSPGGGSSY. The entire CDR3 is CASSPGGGSSYEQYF.

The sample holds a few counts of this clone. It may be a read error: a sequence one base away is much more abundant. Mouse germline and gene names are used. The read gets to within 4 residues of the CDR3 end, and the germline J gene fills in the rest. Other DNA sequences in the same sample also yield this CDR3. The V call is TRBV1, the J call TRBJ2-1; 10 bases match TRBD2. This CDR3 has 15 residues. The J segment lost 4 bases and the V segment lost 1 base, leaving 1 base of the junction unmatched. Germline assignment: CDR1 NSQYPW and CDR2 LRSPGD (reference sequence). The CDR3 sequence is CTCSAGLGGYAEQFF. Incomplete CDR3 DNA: TGCACCTGCAGTGCAGGACTGGGGGGTTATGCT.

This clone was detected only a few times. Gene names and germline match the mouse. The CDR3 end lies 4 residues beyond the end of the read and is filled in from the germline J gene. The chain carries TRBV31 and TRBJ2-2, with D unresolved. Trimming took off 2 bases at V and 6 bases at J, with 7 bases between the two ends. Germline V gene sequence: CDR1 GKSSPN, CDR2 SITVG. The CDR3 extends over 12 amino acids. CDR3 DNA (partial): TGTGCCTGGAGTATCAGGCCCGGG. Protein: CAWSIRPG. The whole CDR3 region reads CAWSIRPGQLYF.

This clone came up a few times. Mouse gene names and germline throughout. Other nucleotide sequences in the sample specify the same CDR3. The CDR3 protein is CASSDDRVAEQFF. The CDR3 bases that were read are TGTGCCAGCAGTGATGACAGGGTCGCT. The genes are TRBV13-1 and TRBJ2-1; D is possibly TRBD1 (6 bases). The read terminates 4 residues before the CDR3 end, so the remaining end is supplied by the germline J gene. The CDR3 spans 13 residues. CDR1 and CDR2 (germline): NSHNY, SYGAGN.

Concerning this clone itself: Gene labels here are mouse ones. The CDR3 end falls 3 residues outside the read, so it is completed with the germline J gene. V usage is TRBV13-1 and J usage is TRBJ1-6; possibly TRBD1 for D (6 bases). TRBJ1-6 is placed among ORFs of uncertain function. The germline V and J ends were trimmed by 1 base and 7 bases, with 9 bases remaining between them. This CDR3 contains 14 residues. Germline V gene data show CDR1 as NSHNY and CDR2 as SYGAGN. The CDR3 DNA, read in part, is TGTGCCAGCAGTGATAGGGGGTGGAATTCGCCC. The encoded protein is CASSDRGWNSP. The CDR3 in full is CASSDRGWNSPLYF.

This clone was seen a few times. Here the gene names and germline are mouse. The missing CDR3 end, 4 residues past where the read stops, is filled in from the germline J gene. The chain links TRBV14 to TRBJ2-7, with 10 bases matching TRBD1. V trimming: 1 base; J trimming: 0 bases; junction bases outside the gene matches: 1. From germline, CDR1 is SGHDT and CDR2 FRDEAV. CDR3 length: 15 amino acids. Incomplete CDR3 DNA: TGTGCCAGCAGTTTCGGACAGGGGGACTCCTAT. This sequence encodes CASSFGQGDSY. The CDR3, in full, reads CASSFGQGDSYEQYF.

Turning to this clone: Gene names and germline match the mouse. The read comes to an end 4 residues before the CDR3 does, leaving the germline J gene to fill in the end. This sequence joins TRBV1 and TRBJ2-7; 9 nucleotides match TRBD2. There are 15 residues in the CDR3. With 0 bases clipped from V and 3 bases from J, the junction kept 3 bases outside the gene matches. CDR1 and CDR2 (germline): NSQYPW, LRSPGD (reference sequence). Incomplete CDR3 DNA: TGCACCTGCAGTGCAGATCAGACTGGGGGCTAT. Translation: CTCSADQTGGY. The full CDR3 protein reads CTCSADQTGGYEQYF.